This entry lists 18 T cell receptor beta chains sequenced from one sample in a study of T cell responses to AZD1222 COVID-19 vaccine. Sequencing was performed with immunoSEQ multiplex PCR; in TCRdb, only in-frame clones are kept and a portion is missing. The repertoire holds roughly 120,000 clones, with approximately 89% as singletons. Sequenced material: peripheral blood, taken on day 0 of AZD1222 vaccination. These receptors were taken from an adult in good health.

The gene calls are TRBV19 and TRBJ1-1, with D possibly being TRBD1 (5 bases). The germline CDR1 and CDR2 sequences are LNHDA and SQIVND (reference sequence). The CDR3 sequence is 13 residues long. Trimming removed 5 bases at V and 1 base at J, with 8 bases between. In nucleotides, the CDR3 is TGTGCCAGTAGTTCAACAGGGAACACTGAAGCTTTCTTT. As protein: CASSSTGNTEAFF.

The genes are TRBV7-9 and TRBJ2-1; weak D call: TRBD2 (5 bases). V dropped 5 bases and J dropped 4 bases, with 15 bases sitting between them. This CDR3 comprises 15 residues. The germline V gene has CDR1 SEHNR and CDR2 FQNEAQ (reference sequence). The CDR3 nucleotides are TGTGCCAGCAGCCGGGGAGTGGGGATATACAATGAGCAGTTCTTC. Translated, it gives CASSRGVGIYNEQFF.

The chain couples TRBV6-2 or TRBV6-3 to TRBJ1-1, with D maybe TRBD1 (6 bases). Germline values: CDR1 MNHEY, CDR2 SVGEGT. This CDR3 has 16 amino acids. The germline V and J ends were trimmed by 0 bases and 0 bases, with 11 bases remaining between them. In DNA, the CDR3 is TGTGCCAGCAGTTACTCCCAGGGGCTTCTGAACACTGAAGCTTTCTTT. Amino acid sequence: CASSYSQGLLNTEAFF.

The V gene is TRBV28, the J gene TRBJ1-5; D is unclear. This CDR3 is built from 16 residues. Per germline, CDR1 MDHEN and CDR2 SYDVKM. V was trimmed by 3 bases and J by 0 bases, leaving 12 bases between them. CDR3 coding DNA: TGTGCCAGCAGTTTTCCGACCCAGTTTAGCAATCAGCCCCAGCATTTT. Encoded protein: CASSFPTQFSNQPQHF.

The chain combines TRBV5-1 with TRBJ1-6; maybe TRBD1 (5 bases). Germline V gene data show CDR1 as SGHRS and CDR2 as YFSETQ. V was trimmed by 0 bases and J by 3 bases, leaving 7 bases between them. The CDR3 has 15 amino acids. CDR3 loop: CASSLAGIYNSPLHF. The CDR3 bases are TGCGCCAGCAGCTTGGCAGGGATCTATAATTCACCCCTCCACTTT.

The DNA for the CDR3 is TGTGCCAGCAGTGCTAGGGACACTCCCTACGAGCAGTACTTC. Translated: CASSARDTPYEQYF. The chain links TRBV2 to TRBJ2-7; D may be TRBD1 (6 bases). Germline V gives CDR1 SNHLY, CDR2 FYNNEI. The CDR3 runs to 14 residues. Trimming stripped 4 bases from V and 2 bases from J, with 12 bases between.

V gene TRBV7-8 combines with J gene TRBJ1-5; no definite D call. The length of the CDR3 is 12 residues. The V gene's germline CDR1 is SGHVS and CDR2 FQNEAQ. V lost 2 bases, J lost 5 bases, and 4 bases lay in between. The CDR3 DNA reads as TGTGCCAGCAGCTTATACGATCAGCCCCAGCATTTT. This sequence encodes CASSLYDQPQHF.

J is TRBJ1-5 and V is TRBV5-8, with TRBD1 matching 7 bases. CDR1 is SGHTS and CDR2 is YDEGEE in the germline V gene. The CDR3 extends over 15 amino acids. Unmatched junction bases numbered 9, after V lost 3 bases and J lost 6 bases. The CDR3 region has the DNA TGTGCCAGCAGCTGGGGTCAGGGGGTCGGTCAGCCCCAGCATTTT. As protein: CASSWGQGVGQPQHF.

The V call is TRBV20-1, the J call TRBJ1-2, with unresolved D. Germline V gives CDR1 DFQATT, CDR2 SNEGSKA (reference sequence). The CDR3 spans 11 residues. V was shortened by 6 bases and J by 5 bases, with 10 bases between the two germline ends. The CDR3 reads CSARPGYGYTF. In DNA, the CDR3 is TGCAGTGCCCGTCCGGGGTATGGCTACACCTTC.

The chain joins TRBV18 to TRBJ1-5; no reliable D call. The CDR3 covers 15 residues. The V gene's germline CDR1 is KGHSH and CDR2 LQKENI. V lost 3 bases, J lost 3 bases, and 12 bases lay in between. The CDR3 loop reads CASSPSDRDNQPQHF. CDR3 DNA: TGTGCCAGCTCACCCTCCGACCGAGACAATCAGCCCCAGCATTTT. The complete variable domain, with remaining parts taken from reference TRBV18 and TRBJ1-5, reads NAGVMQNPRHLVRRRGQEARLRCSPMKGHSHVYWYRQLPEEGLKFMVYLQKENIIDESGMPKERFSAEFPKEGPSILRIQQVVRGDSAAYFCASSPSDRDNQPQHFGDGTRLSIL.

V usage is TRBV18 and J usage is TRBJ2-3, with TRBD2 identical over 12 bases. The germline V gene has CDR1 KGHSH and CDR2 LQKENI. V lost 5 bases, J lost 4 bases, and 7 bases stayed unmatched. This CDR3 comprises 16 residues. CDR3 in DNA: TGTGCCAGCTCAGGACGACTAGCGGGGGAGGCAGATACGCAGTATTTT. Encoded protein: CASSGRLAGEADTQYF.

V and J are TRBV18 and TRBJ1-2; D is unclear. The V end was cut by 6 bases, the J end by 3 bases, with 17 bases between. This CDR3 is built from 15 residues. Germline assignment: CDR1 KGHSH and CDR2 LQKENI. This chain's CDR3 is CASSPGEAADYGYTF. DNA of the CDR3: TGTGCCAGCTCCCCCGGGGAGGCGGCAGACTATGGCTACACCTTC.

This rearrangement joins TRBV10-2 to TRBJ1-6; 7 positions match TRBD1. The J segment lost 7 bases and the V segment lost 0 bases, leaving 3 bases of the junction unmatched. This CDR3 is 15 amino acids long. Germline V gene sequence: CDR1 WSHSY, CDR2 SAAADI. For the CDR3, the DNA is TGCGCCAGCAGTGAGTCTGGGACAGCGAATTCACCCCTCCACTTT. Its translation: CASSESGTANSPLHF.

This clone was seen only once. The chain has TRBV7-2 and TRBJ1-3, with TRBD1 matching 9 bases. Germline CDR1 reads SGHTA; CDR2 reads FQGNSA. With V trimmed by 2 bases and J by 3 bases, 2 bases remained unmatched. The CDR3 is 15 residues long. CDR3 DNA sequence: TGTGCCAGCAGCTTAACAGGGGGCCGTGGAAACACCATATATTTT. Translating gives CASSLTGGRGNTIYF. Combining the CDR3 with reference TRBV7-2 and TRBJ1-3 gives the whole variable domain GAGVSQSPSNKVTEKGKDVELRCDPISGHTALYWYRQSLGQGLEFLIYFQGNSAPDKSGLPSDRFSAERTGGSVSTLTIQRTQQEDSAVYLCASSLTGGRGNTIYFGEGSWLTVV.

The chain couples TRBV11-2 to TRBJ1-1, with 8 bases that match TRBD1. This CDR3 region has 15 residues. V dropped 5 bases and J dropped 1; count of bases not matched to a gene: 6. Germline CDR1 is SGHAT and CDR2 is FQNNGV. In DNA, the CDR3 is TGTGCCAGCAGCAAATGGGGACAGGCGAACACTGAAGCTTTCTTT. Translated: CASSKWGQANTEAFF.

The gene calls are TRBV5-1 and TRBJ2-1; 8 bases match TRBD2. Germline V gene data show CDR1 as SGHRS and CDR2 as YFSETQ. This CDR3 spans 16 amino acids. J lost 4 bases, V lost 0 bases, and 6 bases had no gene match. CDR3 protein: CASSLAGGGPYNEQFF. Here the CDR3 DNA reads TGCGCCAGCAGCTTGGCCGGCGGGGGGCCTTACAATGAGCAGTTCTTC.

This chain joins TRBV19 and TRBJ2-5, with 8 bases identical to TRBD2. CDR1 LNHDA and CDR2 SQIVND come from the germline V gene (reference sequence). The CDR3 covers 15 residues. V gave up 3 bases and J gave up 5 bases; unmatched junction bases: 8. CDR3 residues: CASSINGGDWETQYF. For the CDR3, the DNA is TGTGCCAGTAGTATTAACGGGGGGGATTGGGAGACCCAGTACTTC.

The V call is TRBV12-3 or TRBV12-4, the J call TRBJ1-3, with D perhaps matching TRBD1 (6 bases). V lost 8 bases and J lost 4, with 12 bases in between. The CDR3 extends over 13 amino acids. Written as DNA, the CDR3 is TGTGCCAGCCGAGGGGGGTGGGGAAACACCATATATTTT. Encoded protein: CASRGGWGNTIYF.